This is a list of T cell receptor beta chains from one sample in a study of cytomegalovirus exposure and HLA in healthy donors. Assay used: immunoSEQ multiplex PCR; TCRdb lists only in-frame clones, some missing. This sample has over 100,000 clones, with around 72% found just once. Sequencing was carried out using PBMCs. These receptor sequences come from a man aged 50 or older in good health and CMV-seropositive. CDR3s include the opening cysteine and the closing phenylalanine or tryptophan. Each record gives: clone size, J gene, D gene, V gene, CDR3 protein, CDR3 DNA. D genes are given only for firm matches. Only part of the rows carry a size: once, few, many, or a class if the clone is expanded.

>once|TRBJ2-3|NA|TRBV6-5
CASSYGGQSLDAQYF
TGTGCCAGCAGTTACGGGGGACAATCCCTGGATGCGCAGTATTTT
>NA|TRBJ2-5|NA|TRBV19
CASSPQRGSYQETQYF
TGTGCCAGTAGTCCTCAAAGGGGCAGCTACCAAGAGACCCAGTACTTC
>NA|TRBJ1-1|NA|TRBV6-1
CASRPGLWNTEAFF
TGTGCCAGCAGACCGGGACTTTGGAACACTGAAGCTTTCTTT
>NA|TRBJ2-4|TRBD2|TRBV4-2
CASSQEVLAGDVIQYF
TGTGCCAGCAGCCAAGAAGTACTAGCGGGGGATGTCATTCAGTACTTC
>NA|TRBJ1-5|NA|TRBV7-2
CASTIPGAGAQHF
TGTGCCAGCACCATCCCAGGCGCCGGGGCCCAGCATTTT
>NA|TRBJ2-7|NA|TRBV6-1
CASGLGQFEQYF
TGTGCCAGCGGACTCGGACAGTTCGAGCAGTACTTC
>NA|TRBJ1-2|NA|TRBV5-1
CASSLAGPSSGYGYTF
TGCGCCAGCAGCTTGGCTGGTCCTTCTTCGGGTTATGGCTACACCTTC
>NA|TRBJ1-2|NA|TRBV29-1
CSAGGDYGYTF
TGCAGCGCCGGGGGGGACTATGGCTACACCTTC
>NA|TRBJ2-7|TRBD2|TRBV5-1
CASSRSLAGVSYEQYF
TGCGCCAGCAGCCGGTCCCTAGCGGGGGTTTCCTACGAGCAGTACTTC
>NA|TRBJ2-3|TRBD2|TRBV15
CATSRDFQAGGSDTQYF
TGTGCCACCAGCAGAGATTTTCAAGCGGGAGGATCAGATACGCAGTATTTT
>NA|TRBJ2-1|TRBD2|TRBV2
CASSLRGLAGIHEQFF
TGTGCCAGCAGTTTACGGGGACTAGCGGGAATCCATGAGCAGTTCTTC
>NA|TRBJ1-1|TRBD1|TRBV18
CASSLGTANTEAFF
TGTGCCAGCTCGCTCGGGACAGCGAACACTGAAGCTTTCTTT
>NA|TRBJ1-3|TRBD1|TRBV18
CASSPQGASGNTIYF
TGTGCCAGCTCACCCCAGGGGGCCTCTGGAAACACCATATATTTT
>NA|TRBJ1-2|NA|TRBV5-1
CASRGRANYGYTF
TGCGCCAGCCGAGGCAGAGCTAACTATGGCTACACCTTC
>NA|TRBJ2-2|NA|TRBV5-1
CASSLGRNTGELFF
TGCGCCAGCAGCCTGGGCAGAAACACCGGGGAGCTGTTTTTT
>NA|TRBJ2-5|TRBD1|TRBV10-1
CASSESRGRGETQYF
TGCGCCAGCAGTGAGTCGAGGGGGCGAGGGGAGACCCAGTACTTC
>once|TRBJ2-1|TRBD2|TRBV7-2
CASSPRQPLLAVSYNEQFF
TGTGCCAGCAGCCCTAGACAGCCTCTTCTAGCGGTCTCCTACAATGAGCAGTTCTTC
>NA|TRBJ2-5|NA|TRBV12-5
CASGLFPQGETQYF
TGTGCTAGTGGTTTGTTTCCTCAGGGGGAGACCCAGTACTTC
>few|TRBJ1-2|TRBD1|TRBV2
CASSFQQGAYGYTF
TGTGCCAGCAGTTTTCAACAGGGGGCCTATGGCTACACCTTC
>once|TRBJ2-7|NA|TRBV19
CASSPRARGTYEQYF
TGTGCCAGTAGCCCCAGGGCGCGGGGCACCTACGAGCAGTACTTC
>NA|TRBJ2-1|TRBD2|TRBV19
CASSIEGGATYNEQFF
TGTGCCAGTAGTATAGAGGGAGGGGCCACCTACAATGAGCAGTTCTTC
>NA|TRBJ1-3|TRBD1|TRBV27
CASRLRGQGDTIYF
TGTGCCAGCCGACTCAGGGGGCAGGGGGACACCATATATTTT
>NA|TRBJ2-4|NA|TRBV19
CASSIERLAKNIQYF
TGTGCCAGTAGTATTGAGCGGCTAGCCAAAAACATTCAGTACTTC
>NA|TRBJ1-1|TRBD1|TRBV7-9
CASSFPRDRAINTEAFF
TGTGCCAGCAGTTTTCCCCGGGACAGGGCTATTAACACTGAAGCTTTCTTT
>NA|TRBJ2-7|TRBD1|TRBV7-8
CASRPGQGDYEQYF
TGTGCCAGCAGGCCGGGACAGGGTGACTACGAGCAGTACTTC